This TCR beta chain appears in the sequencing data of a study of blood T cells in healthy people across ages. Study overall: About one barcoded beta molecule per two T cells came from capture by template switching.

Healthy Caucasians from Russia aged roughly 6 to 95 served as donors. Drawing of peripheral blood yielded roughly 10 milliliters from each donor. Primers used in a second PCR of roughly 6 to 11 cycles were a sample-barcoded 5' primer and a J-beta primer mix. MiXCR, run by TCRdb on the 5' RACE reads, gives a single entry per CDR3 protein. This sample yields 1.5 million to 2 million distinct CDR3 sequences, of which roughly 32% are seen a single time; roughly 12% belongs to the top ten. CDR1 is WSHSY and CDR2 is SAAADI in the germline V gene. The CDR3 is made up of 15 amino acids. The ends were cut back, 4 bases at V and 7 bases at J, with 19 bases in the middle. This clonotype turned up a few times.

The sequenced sample consisted of blood. The clonotype was recovered from a woman in her twenties or thirties in good health. This sequence joins TRBV10-2 and TRBJ1-2; D perhaps matches TRBD1 (6 bases). The CDR3 loop is CASSGDSQGRPGYTF. CDR3 DNA: TGCGCCAGCAGTGGCGACAGTCAGGGGCGACCTGGCTACACCTTC.